This entry features one TCR beta chain sequence. Its antigen remains unidentified. This entry is derived from a study of cytomegalovirus exposure and HLA in healthy donors. PCR employed 60 Vbeta and 13 Jbeta primers. The table came from immunoSEQ multiplex PCR; TCRdb's copy has only in-frame clones and leaves some out. In the table there are 150,000 to 200,000 clones, under 90% of which are singletons. Study results and limitations: CMV serostatus was the sole immune exposure information available.

V was clipped by 5 bases and J by 1 base, with 13 bases between them. The CDR3 totals 14 residues. CDR1 and CDR2 from the germline V gene are SQVTM and ANQGSEA. The V and J genes are TRBV29-1 and TRBJ2-3, with D perhaps matching TRBD1 (6 bases). Sequenced input: PBMCs. This receptor was obtained from a man aged 18 to 30 in good health and CMV-seronegative. The CDR3 nucleotides read TGCAGCGTTAAGAGGGCAGGGGGCACAGATACGCAGTATTTT. It translates to CSVKRAGGTDTQYF.